The 17 T cell receptor beta chains below all came from one sample that was sequenced in a study of blood T cell repertoires in COVID-19. This table comes from immunoSEQ multiplex PCR, and its TCRdb copy is limited to in-frame clones, with some not included. This table has roughly 210,000 clones, less than 90% appearing once. What was sequenced was peripheral blood. These receptors were taken from a man between 65 and 85 years old with acute or convalescent COVID-19.

The CDR3 reads CASSYHQGRQETQYF. CDR3 DNA: TGTGCCAGCAGTTACCATCAGGGAAGGCAAGAGACCCAGTACTTC. This chain joins TRBV6-6 and TRBJ2-5; TRBD1 might be the D (5 bases). Germline CDR1 and CDR2: MNHNY and SVGAGI (reference sequence). The CDR3 has 15 amino acids. Trimming took 2 bases from V and 2 from J, leaving 12 bases between them.

The chain links TRBV7-8 to TRBJ2-7, with D possibly TRBD2 on 6 matching bases. From germline, CDR1 is SGHVS and CDR2 FQNEAQ. V was shortened by 5 bases and J by 2 bases, with 13 bases between the two germline ends. This CDR3 has 14 amino acids. The CDR3 DNA follows: TGTGCCAGCAGCCGCGGAGGGAACACCTACGAGCAGTACTTC. It is translated as CASSRGGNTYEQYF.

The CDR3 loop reads CASSDSSFGQFRQPQHF. CDR3 nucleotide sequence: TGTGCCAGCAGTGACTCGAGTTTTGGACAGTTTCGTCAGCCCCAGCATTTT. The chain recombines TRBV6-4 with TRBJ1-5; perhaps TRBD1 as D (6 bases). CDR1 is MRHNA and CDR2 is SNTAGT in the germline V gene. The CDR3 extends over 17 amino acids. V was clipped by 0 bases and J by 6 bases, with 18 bases between them.

The sample holds one count of this clone. The rearrangement uses TRBV10-3 and TRBJ2-3; D is possibly TRBD1 (6 bases). Looked up from germline, CDR1 is ENHRY and CDR2 is SYGVKD. V lost 10 bases, J lost 2 bases, and 10 bases lay in between. This CDR3 has 12 amino acids. The CDR3 loop is CATGQTTDTQYF. The CDR3 region has the DNA TGTGCCACCGGACAGACCACAGATACGCAGTATTTT.

The chain uses TRBV6-1 and TRBJ1-6; the match to TRBD1 covers 7 bases. The germline V gene has CDR1 MNHNS and CDR2 SASEGT. CDR3 length: 15 residues. Losses at the gene ends were 6 bases for V and 0 bases for J; bases not matched to a gene: 2. CDR3 region: CASRTGSSYNSPLHF. As DNA, the CDR3 is TGTGCCAGCAGGACAGGGAGCTCCTATAATTCACCCCTCCACTTT.

A single count supports this clone. The chain uses TRBV11-2 and TRBJ2-2, with a weak D call TRBD2 (5 bases). The CDR3 spans 15 residues. Deletions cut 5 bases from V and 5 bases from J, with 15 bases between. CDR1 and CDR2 from the germline V gene are SGHAT and FQNNGV. CDR3 region: CASSPGLVRTGELFF. CDR3 nucleotide sequence: TGTGCCAGCAGCCCCGGACTCGTAAGAACCGGGGAGCTGTTTTTT. Full variable domain (outside the CDR3, taken from reference TRBV11-2 and TRBJ2-2): EAGVAQSPRYKIIEKRQSVAFWCNPISGHATLYWYQQILGQGPKLLIQFQNNGVVDDSQLPKDRFSAERLKGVDSTLKIQPAKLEDSAVYLCASSPGLVRTGELFFGEGSRLTVL.

The V gene is TRBV11-2, the J gene TRBJ2-4; TRBD2 agrees at 8 bases. There are 15 residues in the CDR3. V dropped 5 bases and J dropped 7; count of bases not matched to a gene: 10. The V gene's germline CDR1 is SGHAT and CDR2 FQNNGV. CDR3 nucleotide sequence: TGTGCCAGCAGCCCCCGGGGGGGGACGGGGAACATTCAGTACTTC. Translation: CASSPRGGTGNIQYF.

CDR3 amino acids: CASSYSGQGNTEAFF. The CDR3 nucleotides are TGTGCCAGCAGTTACTCGGGACAGGGCAACACTGAAGCTTTCTTT. The chain carries TRBV6-6 and TRBJ1-1; 9 bases match TRBD1. Germline V gives CDR1 MNHNY, CDR2 SVGAGI (reference sequence). The length of the CDR3 is 15 residues. Unmatched junction bases numbered 1, after V lost 0 bases and J lost 2 bases.

CDR3 residues: CASSDGVSGNTIYF. CDR3 coding DNA: TGTGCCAGCAGTGACGGAGTCTCTGGAAACACCATATATTTT. J is TRBJ1-3 and V is TRBV2, with no clear D. The V gene lost 3 bases and the J gene lost 0 bases, with 6 bases spanning the gap. In germline, CDR1 is SNHLY, CDR2 FYNNEI. The CDR3 covers 14 residues.

The chain combines TRBV19 with TRBJ1-2; D unresolved. Trimming stripped 5 bases from V and 3 bases from J, with 4 bases between. The germline gives CDR1 LNHDA, CDR2 SQIVND (reference sequence). The CDR3 spans 11 residues. The chain's CDR3 is CASSFDYGYTF. For the CDR3, the DNA is TGTGCCAGTAGTTTCGACTATGGCTACACCTTC.

This clone was observed a single time. J is TRBJ2-2 and V is TRBV24-1, with 9 bases fitting TRBD2. Germline V gene sequence: CDR1 KGHDR, CDR2 SFDVKD. This CDR3 is built from 14 residues. The V gene end was trimmed by 12 bases and the J gene end by 7 bases; junction bases not matched to a gene: 11. The CDR3 DNA sequence: TGTGCCGCCGGTGGAAGCGGGAGGTACGGGGAGCTGTTTTTT. Protein sequence: CAAGGSGRYGELFF.

The J gene is TRBJ1-1, the V gene TRBV4-1; tentatively, D is TRBD1 (5 bases). V lost 4 bases and J 5 bases, leaving 11 bases between the germline ends. Germline CDR1 reads MGHRA; CDR2 reads YSYEKL. CDR3 length: 13 residues. The DNA for the CDR3 is TGCGCCAGCAGCCCATCCCAGGGAACTGAAGCTTTCTTT. Translated: CASSPSQGTEAFF.

This rearrangement joins TRBV5-1 to TRBJ2-3; 9 positions agree with TRBD2. Germline CDR1 is SGHRS and CDR2 is YFSETQ. This CDR3 has 20 amino acids. Trimming took 0 bases from V and 0 from J; bases not matched to a gene: 14. The CDR3 nucleotides are TGCGCCAGCAGCTTGGGAGGAGGAGCGGGAGGAACTCTTAGCACAGATACGCAGTATTTT. This translates into CASSLGGGAGGTLSTDTQYF.

The genes are TRBV4-3 and TRBJ1-2; D unresolved. CDR3 length equals 15 residues. Trimming cost V 0 bases and J 4 bases, with 12 bases left between them. Per germline, CDR1 LGHNA and CDR2 YSLEER. In DNA form, the CDR3 reads TGCGCCAGCAGCCAAGACCAGAACCCTGCCTATGGCTACACCTTC. Amino acid sequence: CASSQDQNPAYGYTF.

The chain carries TRBV7-9 and TRBJ1-6; D is undetermined. The germline V and J ends were trimmed by 3 bases and 0 bases, with 9 bases remaining between them. This CDR3 contains 16 residues. Germline CDR1 and CDR2: SEHNR and FQNEAQ (reference sequence). In DNA form, the CDR3 reads TGTGCCAGCAGCTTTCTTATCAGCTCCTATAATTCACCCCTCCACTTT. Amino acids: CASSFLISSYNSPLHF.

The chain is built from TRBV14 and TRBJ1-6; no reliable D call. Deletions cut 0 bases from V and 6 bases from J, with 9 bases between. The germline gives CDR1 SGHDN, CDR2 FVKESK. The CDR3 is 15 amino acids. CDR3: CASSQDGQANSPLHF. DNA of the CDR3: TGTGCCAGCAGCCAAGATGGGCAGGCTAATTCACCCCTCCACTTT.

The sample holds a few counts of this clone. The chain uses TRBV25-1 and TRBJ1-3; D is unclear. The germline gives CDR1 MGHDK, CDR2 SYGVNS. V was cut by 6 bases and J by 0 bases, with 6 bases left in between. The CDR3 covers 13 residues. CDR3 in amino acids: CASRKSSGNTIYF. The CDR3 bases are TGTGCCAGCAGAAAGAGCTCTGGAAACACCATATATTTT.